This T cell receptor beta chain was recovered during a study of blood T cell repertoires in COVID-19. About the study: COVID-19 samples from acute and convalescent phases originated in the United States, Italy and Spain. Sources were T cells, B-cell-depleted T cells, or PBMCs; the material itself was cDNA or gDNA.

Authors' data handling: Estimation of nucleated cell counts relied on the amplification of reference gene primers. Only in-frame clones appear in the TCRdb table, and some are missing; sequencing was by immunoSEQ multiplex PCR. Clonal size and the V and J genes are those of that table, whereas D and trimming came from the DNA. The sample comprises 300,000 or so clones, around 89% of which are singletons, and 3.5% to 4.5% rests with the top ten. The CDR3 covers 15 residues. Germline V gives CDR1 SQVTM, CDR2 ANQGSEA. The V and J ends lost 0 bases and 5 bases respectively, with 16 bases between them. The sample was peripheral blood. The TCR originated in a woman aged 40-49 years with acute or convalescent COVID-19. The rearrangement links TRBV29-1 to TRBJ1-2; D remains unclear. Here the CDR3 reads CSVEDRGYGRYGYTF. The CDR3 DNA reads TGCAGCGTTGAAGATCGGGGATATGGAAGGTATGGCTACACCTTC. The entire variable domain, with the rest obtained from reference TRBV29-1 and TRBJ1-2, is as follows: SAVISQKPSRDICQRGTSLTIQCQVDSQVTMMFWYRQQPGQSLTLIATANQGSEATYESGFVIDKFPISRPNLTFSTLTVSNMSPEDSSIYLCSVEDRGYGRYGYTFGSGTRLTVV.